Sequencing of this TCR beta chain was carried out in a study of blood T cell dynamics during melanoma immunotherapy. Study summary: Metastatic melanoma patients received first-line pembrolizumab or nivolumab plus ipilimumab. Study-wide results and limits: Disease-control patients' PBMC repertoires became either more clonal or more diverse at W3.

Note on this clone: The antigen is not known.

Germline V gene sequence: CDR1 LGHNA, CDR2 YNFKEQ. The germline V and J ends were trimmed by 0 bases and 0 bases, with 12 bases remaining between them. The CDR3 spans 17 residues. Every bulk PBMC sample received the same 350 ng of DNA. Only in-frame clones appear in the TCRdb table, and some are missing; sequencing was by immunoSEQ multiplex PCR. The sample lists about 14,000 clones; about nine tenths were seen once. Time point in this sample: week 3, after first cycle of checkpoint inhibitor. Blood was drawn before treatment and at week 3 after checkpoint blockade. Sequenced material: blood, taken from a patient treated with checkpoint blockade. The TCR comes from a human donor with melanoma. The chain has TRBV4-2 and TRBJ1-3; D remains ambiguous. The CDR3 DNA is TGTGCCAGCAGCCAAGATTTGATAGGGATCTCTGGAAACACCATATATTTT. The encoded protein is CASSQDLIGISGNTIYF.